The rows below give T cell receptor beta chains drawn from one sample of a study of brain metastases from non-small cell lung cancer. This table comes from immunoSEQ multiplex PCR, and its TCRdb copy is limited to in-frame clones, with some not included. This sample yields around 4,800 clones, of which 60% to 85% are seen a single time; around 6% belongs to the top ten. Sequenced sample: primary lung tumor tissue. These receptors were taken from a donor at least 40 years old with non-small cell lung cancer. The CDR3 runs from the conserved cysteine through the conserved F or W. Fields, in order: V gene, J gene, clone size, D gene, CDR3 protein, CDR3 DNA. D genes are given only for firm matches. Size is omitted from some rows. Given values are once, few, many or a class for expanded clones.

v_call: TRBV6-2/TRBV6-3
j_call: TRBJ2-6
clone_size: NA
d_call: TRBD2
cdr3_aa: CASSYSRGGWANVLTF
cdr3_nt: TGTGCCAGCAGTTATTCCCGGGGGGGTTGGGCCAACGTCCTGACTTTC

v_call: TRBV5-4
j_call: TRBJ2-7
clone_size: NA
d_call: TRBD2
cdr3_aa: CASSRSGGAHYEQYF
cdr3_nt: TGTGCCAGCAGCCGGAGCGGGGGTGCACACTACGAGCAGTACTTC

v_call: TRBV3-1/TRBV3-2
j_call: TRBJ1-3
clone_size: NA
d_call: NA
cdr3_aa: CASSLSRGSGNTIYF
cdr3_nt: TGTGCCAGCAGCCTAAGCAGGGGCTCTGGAAACACCATATATTTT

v_call: TRBV5-4
j_call: TRBJ2-3
clone_size: NA
d_call: NA
cdr3_aa: CASSITDTDTQYF
cdr3_nt: TGTGCCAGCAGCATAACGGACACAGATACGCAGTATTTT

v_call: TRBV5-1
j_call: TRBJ2-3
clone_size: NA
d_call: TRBD1
cdr3_aa: CASSRQGITDTQYF
cdr3_nt: TGCGCCAGCAGCAGACAGGGAATAACAGATACGCAGTATTTT

v_call: TRBV5-1
j_call: TRBJ2-5
clone_size: NA
d_call: TRBD1
cdr3_aa: CASSFQGEGETQYF
cdr3_nt: TGCGCCAGCAGCTTTCAGGGGGAAGGAGAGACCCAGTACTTC

v_call: TRBV7-2
j_call: TRBJ1-1
clone_size: NA
d_call: TRBD1
cdr3_aa: CASSSQGRTEAFF
cdr3_nt: TGTGCCAGCAGCTCACAGGGGAGAACTGAAGCTTTCTTT

v_call: TRBV3-1/TRBV3-2
j_call: TRBJ1-2
clone_size: NA
d_call: NA
cdr3_aa: CASSQPDYGYTF
cdr3_nt: TGTGCCAGCAGCCAACCGGACTATGGCTACACCTTC

v_call: TRBV19
j_call: TRBJ2-4
clone_size: few
d_call: NA
cdr3_aa: CASSMRGAKNIQYF
cdr3_nt: TGTGCCAGTAGTATGAGGGGTGCCAAAAACATTCAGTACTTC

v_call: TRBV5-1
j_call: TRBJ2-3
clone_size: NA
d_call: NA
cdr3_aa: CASRLSSGTDTQYF
cdr3_nt: TGCGCCAGCCGTCTTTCGAGCGGCACAGATACGCAGTATTTT

v_call: TRBV6-5
j_call: TRBJ2-2
clone_size: NA
d_call: TRBD1
cdr3_aa: CASSSWETGRTGELFF
cdr3_nt: TGTGCCAGCAGTTCTTGGGAGACAGGGCGCACCGGGGAGCTGTTTTTT

v_call: TRBV28
j_call: TRBJ2-2
clone_size: NA
d_call: NA
cdr3_aa: CASSLSGVTGELFF
cdr3_nt: TGTGCCAGCAGTTTATCAGGTGTTACCGGGGAGCTGTTTTTT

v_call: TRBV7-8
j_call: TRBJ2-5
clone_size: NA
d_call: NA
cdr3_aa: CASSLALSQETQYF
cdr3_nt: TGTGCCAGCAGCTTAGCGCTGTCCCAAGAGACCCAGTACTTC

v_call: TRBV18
j_call: TRBJ1-2
clone_size: NA
d_call: TRBD1
cdr3_aa: CASSPSNQGAASGTF
cdr3_nt: TGTGCCAGCTCACCATCAAACCAGGGGGCTGCCTCCGGGACCTTC

v_call: TRBV9
j_call: TRBJ1-4
clone_size: NA
d_call: TRBD1
cdr3_aa: CASSTQGGPNEKLFF
cdr3_nt: TGTGCCAGCAGCACACAGGGGGGCCCTAATGAAAAACTGTTTTTT

v_call: TRBV9
j_call: TRBJ1-2
clone_size: large
d_call: TRBD1
cdr3_aa: CASNPTGANNYGYTF
cdr3_nt: TGTGCCAGCAACCCAACAGGGGCGAATAACTATGGCTACACCTTC

v_call: TRBV5-1
j_call: TRBJ1-1
clone_size: NA
d_call: TRBD1
cdr3_aa: CASTYRGDTEAFF
cdr3_nt: TGCGCCAGCACCTACAGGGGAGACACTGAAGCTTTCTTT

v_call: TRBV2
j_call: TRBJ1-2
clone_size: NA
d_call: NA
cdr3_aa: CASSEVGGFYGYTF
cdr3_nt: TGTGCCAGCAGTGAAGTCGGCGGGTTCTATGGCTACACCTTC

v_call: TRBV7-2
j_call: TRBJ1-3
clone_size: NA
d_call: TRBD1
cdr3_aa: CASSSRTGGNTIYF
cdr3_nt: TGTGCCAGCAGCTCGCGGACAGGGGGAAACACCATATATTTT

v_call: TRBV18
j_call: TRBJ1-2
clone_size: NA
d_call: NA
cdr3_aa: CASSEGVYGYTF
cdr3_nt: TGTGCCAGCTCCGAGGGGGTCTATGGCTACACCTTC

v_call: TRBV6-5
j_call: TRBJ2-3
clone_size: NA
d_call: TRBD2
cdr3_aa: CASSYRRGGADTQYF
cdr3_nt: TGTGCCAGCAGTTACCGTCGCGGGGGGGCGGATACGCAGTATTTT

v_call: TRBV20-1
j_call: TRBJ2-5
clone_size: NA
d_call: TRBD2
cdr3_aa: CSASLARGGWETQYF
cdr3_nt: TGCAGTGCTAGTTTGGCGCGGGGGGGCTGGGAGACCCAGTACTTC

v_call: TRBV10-3
j_call: TRBJ1-5
clone_size: NA
d_call: TRBD1
cdr3_aa: CAISQQQGQGQPQHF
cdr3_nt: TGTGCCATCAGTCAACAACAGGGGCAGGGTCAGCCCCAGCATTTT

v_call: TRBV6-5
j_call: TRBJ2-5
clone_size: once
d_call: NA
cdr3_aa: CASSYSGPLEGETQYF
cdr3_nt: TGTGCCAGCAGTTACTCCGGGCCCCTAGAGGGAGAGACCCAGTACTTC

v_call: TRBV6-5
j_call: TRBJ1-6
clone_size: NA
d_call: NA
cdr3_aa: CASRIVPWGDSPLHF
cdr3_nt: TGTGCCAGCAGGATCGTACCCTGGGGGGATTCACCCCTCCACTTT

v_call: TRBV2
j_call: TRBJ2-1
clone_size: once
d_call: TRBD2
cdr3_aa: CASSGRTSGGLIKQFF
cdr3_nt: TGTGCCAGCAGTGGAAGGACTAGCGGGGGTCTTATAAAGCAGTTCTTC

v_call: TRBV19
j_call: TRBJ1-1
clone_size: few
d_call: NA
cdr3_aa: CASSILSGAKNTEAFF
cdr3_nt: TGTGCCAGTAGTATCTTGTCCGGAGCCAAGAACACTGAAGCTTTCTTT

v_call: TRBV19
j_call: TRBJ1-1
clone_size: NA
d_call: NA
cdr3_aa: CASRTNLGDTEAFF
cdr3_nt: TGTGCCAGTAGAACTAACCTCGGCGACACTGAAGCTTTCTTT

v_call: TRBV6-6
j_call: TRBJ1-1
clone_size: NA
d_call: NA
cdr3_aa: CATTSRRNTEAFF
cdr3_nt: TGTGCCACTACATCCAGGCGAAACACTGAAGCTTTCTTT

v_call: TRBV21-1
j_call: TRBJ2-3
clone_size: NA
d_call: NA
cdr3_aa: CASSKSSPETDTQYF
cdr3_nt: TGTGCCAGCAGCAAATCTAGCCCCGAAACAGATACGCAGTATTTT

v_call: TRBV5-1
j_call: TRBJ2-3
clone_size: NA
d_call: NA
cdr3_aa: CASSPGRGTDTQYF
cdr3_nt: TGCGCCAGCAGCCCGGGACGGGGCACAGATACGCAGTATTTT

v_call: TRBV27
j_call: TRBJ1-1
clone_size: NA
d_call: NA
cdr3_aa: CASSFDGLSEAFF
cdr3_nt: TGTGCCAGCAGTTTCGACGGTTTAAGTGAAGCTTTCTTT

v_call: TRBV4-3
j_call: TRBJ1-5
clone_size: NA
d_call: NA
cdr3_aa: CASSQEYGQVNQPQHF
cdr3_nt: TGCGCCAGCAGCCAAGAATATGGGCAGGTCAATCAGCCCCAGCATTTT

v_call: TRBV5-4
j_call: TRBJ1-1
clone_size: NA
d_call: NA
cdr3_aa: CASSLSRGTEAFF
cdr3_nt: TGTGCCAGCAGCCTCTCAAGAGGGACTGAAGCTTTCTTT

v_call: TRBV5-8
j_call: TRBJ1-5
clone_size: few
d_call: NA
cdr3_aa: CASSPGRQVWQPQHF
cdr3_nt: TGTGCCAGCAGCCCCGGACGCCAGGTATGGCAGCCCCAGCATTTT

v_call: TRBV4-1
j_call: TRBJ2-7
clone_size: NA
d_call: NA
cdr3_aa: CASSLGDGYEQYF
cdr3_nt: TGCGCCAGCAGTTTGGGGGATGGGTACGAGCAGTACTTC

v_call: TRBV2
j_call: TRBJ2-4
clone_size: NA
d_call: TRBD2
cdr3_aa: CASSETGLAGSGGIQYF
cdr3_nt: TGTGCCAGCAGTGAAACGGGACTAGCGGGGAGCGGGGGCATTCAGTACTTC

v_call: TRBV12-3/TRBV12-4
j_call: TRBJ1-5
clone_size: NA
d_call: NA
cdr3_aa: CASLRQGNQPQHF
cdr3_nt: TGTGCCAGCCTGAGGCAGGGGAATCAGCCCCAGCATTTT

v_call: TRBV2
j_call: TRBJ2-1
clone_size: once
d_call: TRBD2
cdr3_aa: CASIGTQRGLGIEQFF
cdr3_nt: TGTGCCAGCATCGGAACTCAGCGGGGGTTGGGAATTGAGCAGTTCTTC

v_call: TRBV5-1
j_call: TRBJ2-3
clone_size: NA
d_call: NA
cdr3_aa: CASTWTSSTDTQYF
cdr3_nt: TGCGCCAGCACTTGGACATCTAGCACAGATACGCAGTATTTT

v_call: TRBV7-9
j_call: TRBJ1-6
clone_size: NA
d_call: NA
cdr3_aa: CASSSFGGTYNSPLHF
cdr3_nt: TGTGCCAGCAGCTCCTTCGGGGGTACCTATAATTCACCCCTCCACTTT

v_call: TRBV4-2
j_call: TRBJ2-5
clone_size: NA
d_call: NA
cdr3_aa: CASSQANEETQYF
cdr3_nt: TGTGCCAGCAGCCAGGCCAACGAAGAGACCCAGTACTTC

v_call: TRBV4-1
j_call: TRBJ2-5
clone_size: NA
d_call: TRBD2
cdr3_aa: CASSQNRPGLDRETQYF
cdr3_nt: TGCGCCAGCAGCCAAAACCGACCGGGACTAGATAGAGAGACCCAGTACTTC

v_call: TRBV24-1
j_call: TRBJ2-2
clone_size: NA
d_call: NA
cdr3_aa: CATSDLSGNTGELFF
cdr3_nt: TGTGCCACCAGTGATTTGTCCGGAAACACCGGGGAGCTGTTTTTT

v_call: TRBV6-2/TRBV6-3
j_call: TRBJ1-3
clone_size: NA
d_call: NA
cdr3_aa: CASSSRRPSGNTIYF
cdr3_nt: TGTGCCAGCAGTTCCCGACGGCCCTCTGGAAACACCATATATTTT